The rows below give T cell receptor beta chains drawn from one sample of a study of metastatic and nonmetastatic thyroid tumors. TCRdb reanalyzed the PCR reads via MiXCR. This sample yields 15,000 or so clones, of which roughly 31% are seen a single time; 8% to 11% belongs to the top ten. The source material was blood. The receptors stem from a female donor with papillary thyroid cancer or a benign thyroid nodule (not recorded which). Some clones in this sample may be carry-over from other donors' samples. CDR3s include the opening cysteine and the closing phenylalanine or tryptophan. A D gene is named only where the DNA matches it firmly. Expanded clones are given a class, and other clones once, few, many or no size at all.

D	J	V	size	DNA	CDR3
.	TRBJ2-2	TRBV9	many	TGTGCCAGCAGCGGGGGCCCAAACACCGGGGAGCTGTTTTTT	CASSGGPNTGELFF
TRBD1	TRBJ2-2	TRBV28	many	TGTGCCAGCAGTTCCAGGGGGACCGGGGAGCTGTTTTTT	CASSSRGTGELFF
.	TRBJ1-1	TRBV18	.	TGTGCCAGCTCACCACGGGCAGATTACACTGAAGCTTTCTTT	CASSPRADYTEAFF
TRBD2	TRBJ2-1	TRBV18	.	TGTGCCAGCTCAGGCAGGGAGGCTAGCGGGAGTTACAATGAGCAGTTCTTC	CASSGREASGSYNEQFF
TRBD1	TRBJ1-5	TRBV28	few	TGTGCCAGCATCCCCGGGACAGGTGGCCTAGGCCAGCCCCAGCATTTT	CASIPGTGGLGQPQHF
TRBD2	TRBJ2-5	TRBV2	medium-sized	TGTGCCAGCAGTGGACTAGCGGGGTCCCAAGAGACCCAGTACTTC	CASSGLAGSQETQYF
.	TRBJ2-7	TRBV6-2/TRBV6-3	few	TGTGCCAGCACGCCGCTCGGGGACCCGAGATACGAGCAGTACTTC	CASTPLGDPRYEQYF
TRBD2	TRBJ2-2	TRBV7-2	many	TGTGCCAGCAGCTTATTGGGGGGGGGCACCGGGGAGCTGTTTTTT	CASSLLGGGTGELFF
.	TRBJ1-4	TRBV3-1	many	TGTGCCAGCAGCCAGGGTGCATTAGAAAAACTGTTTTTT	CASSQGALEKLFF
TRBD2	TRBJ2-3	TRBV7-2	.	TGTGCCAGCAGCTTTGCTAGCGGGATCCTCGATACGCAGTATTTT	CASSFASGILDTQYF
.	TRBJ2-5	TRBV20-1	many	TGCAGTGCTAGAGACTACTATGGGGAGACGGAGACCCAGTACTTC	CSARDYYGETETQYF
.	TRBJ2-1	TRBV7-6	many	TGTGCCAGCACCCCCTCAGGGGTTAATGAGCAGTTCTTC	CASTPSGVNEQFF
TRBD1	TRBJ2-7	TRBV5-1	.	TGCGCCAACAGCTTGTATTTTACAGGGGGCTGGAACGAGCAGTACTTC	CANSLYFTGGWNEQYF
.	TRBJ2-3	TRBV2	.	TGTGCCAGCAGCTGCGCGGATATCTCCACAGATACGCAGTATTTT	CASSCADISTDTQYF
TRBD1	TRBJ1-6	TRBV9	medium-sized	TGTGCCAGCAGCAGAGGGACAGAAAATTCACCCCTCCACTTT	CASSRGTENSPLHF
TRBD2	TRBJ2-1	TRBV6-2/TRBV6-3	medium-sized	TGTGCCAGCAGTTACTCACCGGCGGGGGGTATCTACAATGAGCAGTTCTTC	CASSYSPAGGIYNEQFF
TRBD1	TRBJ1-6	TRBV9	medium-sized	TGTGCCAGCAGTACGACAGGGGAATCACCCCTCCACTTT	CASSTTGESPLHF
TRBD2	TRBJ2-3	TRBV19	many	TGTGCCAGTAGTGGCGGGGGTCGTGTAGATACGCAGTATTTT	CASSGGGRVDTQYF
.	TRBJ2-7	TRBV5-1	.	TGCGCCAGCAGAATAACAGCGGGCTACGAGCAGTACTTC	CASRITAGYEQYF
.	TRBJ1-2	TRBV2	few	TGTTCCAGTAGTCTCAACAGGGATGGCTACACCTTC	CSSSLNRDGYTF
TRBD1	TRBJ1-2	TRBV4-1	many	TGCGCCAGCAGCCCAATGGGGACAGGCCGACAAGTAGGCACCTTC	CASSPMGTGRQVGTF
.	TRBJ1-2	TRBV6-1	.	TGTGCCAGCAGTACCCCTCGGGCTACCAGCTACACCTTC	CASSTPRATSYTF
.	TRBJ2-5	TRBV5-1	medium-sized	TGCGCCAGCAGCTTGGTGGCGGAAGAGACCCAGTACTTC	CASSLVAEETQYF
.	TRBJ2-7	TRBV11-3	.	TGTGCCAGCAGCTTAAGAGGGAGCGAGCAGTACTTC	CASSLRGSEQYF
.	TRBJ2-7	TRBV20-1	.	TGCAGTGCTAGAGATCGGCGACAGTTCTACGAGCAGTACTTC	CSARDRRQFYEQYF
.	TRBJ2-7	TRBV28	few	TGTGCCAGCTCTAACAGGACCCCCTACGAGCAGTACTTC	CASSNRTPYEQYF
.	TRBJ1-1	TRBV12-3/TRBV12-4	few	TGTGCCAGCAGCCCAGGGGAGACCACTCTAGCTTTCTTT	CASSPGETTLAFF
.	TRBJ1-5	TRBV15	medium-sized	TGTGCCACCAGCAGGGCAGGAGGGGCCTACAATCAGCCCCAGCATTTT	CATSRAGGAYNQPQHF
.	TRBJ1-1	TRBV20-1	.	TGCAGTGCTAGAGTCCTCGGTACAGGGTCGGGCACTGAAGCTTTCTTT	CSARVLGTGSGTEAFF
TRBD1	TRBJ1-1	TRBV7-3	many	TGTGCCAGCAGCCTCGGGACAGGGAACACACGAGCTTTCTTT	CASSLGTGNTRAFF
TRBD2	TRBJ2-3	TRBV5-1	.	TGCGCCAGCAGCTTGGCCGGTAGCGGGAGAGGCACAGATACGCAGTATTTT	CASSLAGSGRGTDTQYF
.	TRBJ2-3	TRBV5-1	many	TGCGCCAGCAGCTTGGCGGGGGCCCCCACAGATACGCAGTATTTT	CASSLAGAPTDTQYF
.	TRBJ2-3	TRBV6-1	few	TGTGCCAGCAGCGTAGTAAGCACAGATACGCAGTATTTT	CASSVVSTDTQYF
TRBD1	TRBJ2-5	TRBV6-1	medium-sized	TGTGCCAGCAGTGAACCGACAGGGTACTTCCAAGAGACCCAGTACTTC	CASSEPTGYFQETQYF
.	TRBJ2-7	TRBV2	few	TGTGCCAGCGCCTTCGGTACTGCCGGCTACGAGCAGTACTTC	CASAFGTAGYEQYF
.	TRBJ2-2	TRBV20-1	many	TGCAGTGCTAGTGCAGGGTCTATTAACACCGGGGAGCTGTTTTTT	CSASAGSINTGELFF
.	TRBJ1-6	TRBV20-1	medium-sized	TGCAGTGCTAGGAGGCACGAACTCATGGGTTCACCCCTCCACTTT	CSARRHELMGSPLHF
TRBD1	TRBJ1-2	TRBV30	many	TGTGCCTGGAGTGAGGACAGGGACTATGGCTACACCTTT	CAWSEDRDYGYTF
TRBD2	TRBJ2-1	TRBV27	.	TGTGCCAGCAGTTTAGTAGCGGGAGGGCCGTGGAATGAGCAGTTCTTC	CASSLVAGGPWNEQFF